The source of this T cell receptor beta chain is a study of shared clonotypes between healthy human individuals. Study-level findings and limits: Clonotype sharing among donors was expected to depend on sequencing depth. Relative to their counterparts shared across all four donors, non-shared clonotypes exhibited diminished generation probabilities.

Caucasian adults residing in Nashville, Tennessee made up all the donors. CD4+ cell separation produced CD45RA+ naive and CD45RA-negative memory subsets. Here immunoSEQ multiplex PCR was the method, and the copy in TCRdb shows in-frame clones only, minus some. The sample has hundreds of thousands of clones; around 73% are singletons. Of note for this clone: Its antigen is still unknown.

CDR1 is MDHEN, CDR2 SYDVKM, per germline. The CDR3 runs 13 residues. Losses at the gene ends were 6 bases for V and 8 bases for J; bases not matched to a gene: 7. The chain is built from TRBV28 and TRBJ1-2, with 9 nucleotides matching TRBD1. The receptor comes from a woman in her 30s in good health. Material: memory CD4+ T cells sorted from blood. Noted subset: CD45RA-negative fraction. CDR3 protein: CASSTGQGFGYTF. The CDR3 DNA follows: TGTGCCAGCAGCACGGGACAGGGATTCGGCTACACCTTC.